This passage covers 15 T cell receptor beta chains from one sample sequenced in a study of T-cell memory formation after mild COVID-19. TCRdb re-derived calls from the 5' RACE reads in MiXCR, one entry per CDR3 protein. The sample shows roughly 100,000 distinct CDR3 sequences, 9.5% to 15% of them seen only once. Sequences were obtained from PBMCs or a T cell subset sorted from them (not recorded which). The receptors stem from an adult woman who had mild COVID-19 (a few samples of this study predate the infection). Cell type and time point are not known.

The chain employs TRBV7-9 and TRBJ2-1, with no clear D. V was cut by 1 base and J by 7 bases, with 5 bases left in between. This CDR3 region has 12 residues. Germline V gives CDR1 SEHNR, CDR2 FQNEAQ (reference sequence). The CDR3 DNA reads as TGTGCCAGCAGCTTAGACGGGAATGAGCAGTTCTTC. Translated, it gives CASSLDGNEQFF. Based on the CDR3 plus reference TRBV7-9 and TRBJ2-1, the full variable domain is DTGVSQNPRHKITKRGQNVTFRCDPISEHNRLYWYRQTLGQGPEFLTYFQNEAQLEKSRLLSDRFSAERPKGSFSTLEIQRTEQGDSAMYLCASSLDGNEQFFGPGTRLTVL.

This clonotype came up a few times. V usage is TRBV6-5 and J usage is TRBJ2-7, with D unclear. V shed 2 bases and J shed 2 bases, with 13 bases lying between them. CDR3 length: 15 amino acids. Germline-derived CDR1 and CDR2 are MNHEY and SVGAGI. CDR3 protein: CASSYQRTVTYEQYF. The CDR3 DNA is TGTGCCAGCAGTTACCAACGGACGGTGACCTACGAGCAGTACTTC.

The J gene is TRBJ1-1, the V gene TRBV7-9; D call uncertain. Germline assignment: CDR1 SEHNR and CDR2 FQNEAQ (reference sequence). This CDR3 comprises 14 residues. V lost 0 bases and J 8 bases, leaving 13 bases between the germline ends. In DNA form, the CDR3 reads TGTGCCAGCAGCTTAGCTCCAGGCAAGAAAGAAGCTTTCTTT. Translated, it gives CASSLAPGKKEAFF.

This clonotype has more than one count but fewer than ten. The chain recombines TRBV12-3 or TRBV12-4 with TRBJ1-1, with no clear D. This CDR3 contains 15 residues. Between the trimmed V and J ends, which lost 1 base and 3 bases, there was a span of 12 bases. The CDR3 region has the DNA TGTGCCAGCAGTTTAGGTCCCACCGGTTACACTGAAGCTTTCTTT. It is translated as CASSLGPTGYTEAFF.

In this sample, this clonotype turned up a few times. The rearrangement links TRBV20-1 to TRBJ1-1; tentatively, D is TRBD1 (5 bases). The CDR3 covers 13 residues. With 0 bases removed from V and 6 bases from J, the gap between germline ends came to 11 bases. CDR1 and CDR2 from the germline V gene are DFQATT and SNEGSKA (reference sequence). DNA of the CDR3: TGCAGTGCTAGAGATAGGCCGGGGGCTGAAGCTTTCTTT. Translated, it gives CSARDRPGAEAFF.

At least ten counts were recorded for this clonotype. DNA for the CDR3: TGTGCCAGCAGGTGGACTGATTACGAGCAGTACTTC. Translation: CASRWTDYEQYF. V and J are TRBV12-3 or TRBV12-4 and TRBJ2-7; a possible D gene is TRBD2 (5 bases). CDR3 size: 12 residues. The V and J ends lost 6 bases and 4 bases respectively, with 10 bases between them.

J is TRBJ2-1 and V is TRBV3-1, with TRBD2 as a possible D gene (7 bases). The CDR3 is 13 amino acids. V was trimmed by 8 bases and J by 3 bases, leaving 11 bases between them. Germline lookup yields CDR1 LGHDT and CDR2 YNNKEL (reference sequence). Written as DNA, the CDR3 is TGTGCCAGCGGGGGGGCGGACTACAATGAGCAGTTCTTC. This codes for CASGGADYNEQFF.

On this clonotype: Mismatch with germline at one junction end may stem from a read error. The chain combines TRBV27 with TRBJ2-5, with D perhaps TRBD1 (6 bases). The germline CDR1 and CDR2 sequences are MNHEY and SMNVEV (reference sequence). The CDR3 runs 14 residues. The CDR3 spells CARSFNRAGETQYF. The CDR3, as DNA: TGTGCCAGAAGTTTTAACAGGGCTGGAGAGACCCAGTACTTC.

This rearrangement joins TRBV7-6 to TRBJ2-7; 10 nucleotides align to TRBD2. The CDR3 extends over 15 amino acids. V lost 5 bases, J lost 1 base, and 5 bases stayed unmatched. From germline, CDR1 is SGHVS and CDR2 FNYEAQ. Here the CDR3 reads CASSPTLAGSYEQYF. CDR3 DNA: TGTGCCAGCAGCCCCACACTAGCGGGGTCCTACGAGCAGTACTTC.

The DNA for the CDR3 is TGTGCCAGTAGTTACCGCCCGTGGACAGGGCAGTACCATGAGCAGTTCTTC. It is translated as CASSYRPWTGQYHEQFF. This chain uses TRBV19 with TRBJ2-1; 8 positions match TRBD1. Trimming took 5 bases from V and 8 from J; bases not matched to a gene: 17. This CDR3 is built from 17 residues. The germline V gene encodes CDR1 LNHDA and CDR2 SQIVND (reference sequence).

This clonotype was seen more than once but under ten times. V is TRBV5-1 and J is TRBJ2-2; D is perhaps TRBD2 (5 bases). Germline-derived CDR1 and CDR2 are SGHRS and YFSETQ. This CDR3 spans 16 amino acids. The V gene lost 0 bases and the J gene lost 0 bases, with 9 bases spanning the gap. In nucleotides, the CDR3 is TGCGCCAGCAGCTTGGCCGCACTAGCGAACACCGGGGAGCTGTTTTTT. Protein product: CASSLAALANTGELFF.

This clonotype was counted only a few times. The chain couples TRBV12-3 or TRBV12-4 to TRBJ2-3; 10 bases map to TRBD1. The CDR3 is 19 amino acids. The V and J ends lost 4 bases and 2 bases, in that order; junction bases with no gene match: 15. DNA of the CDR3: TGTGCCAGCAGTTCTCAGTTGGCGACGGGACAGGGGAACACAGATACGCAGTATTTT. Protein sequence: CASSSQLATGQGNTDTQYF.

This clonotype has more than one count but fewer than ten. The chain is built from TRBV12-3 or TRBV12-4 and TRBJ2-3; 9 nucleotides agree with TRBD2. The CDR3 loop spans 17 amino acids. Unmatched junction bases numbered 11, after V lost 5 bases and J lost 2 bases. The CDR3, as DNA: TGTGCCAGCAGTGGTGGTGATCTAGCGGGAATCACAGATACGCAGTATTTT. It codes for CASSGGDLAGITDTQYF.

This clonotype has a handful of counts. The V gene is TRBV15, the J gene TRBJ2-1, with 11 bases lining up with TRBD2. The germline CDR1 and CDR2 sequences are LNHNV and YYDKDF (reference sequence). CDR3 size: 17 residues. J lost 4 bases, V lost 1 base, and 6 bases had no gene match. In DNA form, the CDR3 reads TGTGCCACCAGCAGAGGGTTAGCGGGAGGGGGGTACAATGAGCAGTTCTTC. It codes for CATSRGLAGGGYNEQFF.

Ten or more counts support this clonotype. The J gene is TRBJ2-1, the V gene TRBV18, with D perhaps matching TRBD2 (6 bases). CDR3 length: 15 residues. V was cut by 0 bases and J by 7 bases, with 13 bases left in between. Germline lookup yields CDR1 KGHSH and CDR2 LQKENI. CDR3 in amino acids: CASSPPGGKVNEQFF. The CDR3 DNA follows: TGTGCCAGCTCACCACCGGGGGGTAAGGTGAATGAGCAGTTCTTC.